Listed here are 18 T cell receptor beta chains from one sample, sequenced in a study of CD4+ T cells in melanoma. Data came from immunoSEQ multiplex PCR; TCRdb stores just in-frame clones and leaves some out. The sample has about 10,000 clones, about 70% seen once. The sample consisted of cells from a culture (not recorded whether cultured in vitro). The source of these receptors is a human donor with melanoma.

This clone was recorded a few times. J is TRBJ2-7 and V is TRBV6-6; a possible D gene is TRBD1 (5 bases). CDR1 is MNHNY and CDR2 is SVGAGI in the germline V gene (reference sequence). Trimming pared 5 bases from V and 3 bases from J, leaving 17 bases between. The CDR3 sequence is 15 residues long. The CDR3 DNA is TGTGCCAGCAGTCCACCCCCGCTCAGGGACTACGAGCAGTACTTC. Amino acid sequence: CASSPPPLRDYEQYF.

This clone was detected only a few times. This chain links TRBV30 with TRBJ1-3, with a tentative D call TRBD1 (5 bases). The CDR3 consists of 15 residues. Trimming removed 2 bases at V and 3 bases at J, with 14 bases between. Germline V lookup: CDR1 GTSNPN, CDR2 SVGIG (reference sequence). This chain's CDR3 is CAWSRDSLFGNTIYF. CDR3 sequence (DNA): TGTGCCTGGAGTCGTGACAGTTTGTTTGGAAACACCATATATTTT.

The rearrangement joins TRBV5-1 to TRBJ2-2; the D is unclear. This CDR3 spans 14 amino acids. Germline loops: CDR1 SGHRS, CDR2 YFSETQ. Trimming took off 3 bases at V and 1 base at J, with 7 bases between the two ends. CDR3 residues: CASSSDGNTGELFF. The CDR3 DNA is TGCGCCAGCAGCTCCGACGGGAACACCGGGGAGCTGTTTTTT.

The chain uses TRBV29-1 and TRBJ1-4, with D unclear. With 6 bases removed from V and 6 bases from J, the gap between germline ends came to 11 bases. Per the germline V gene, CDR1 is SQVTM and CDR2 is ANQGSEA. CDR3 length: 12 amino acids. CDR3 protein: CSVAGWDEKLFF. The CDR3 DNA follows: TGCAGCGTCGCCGGGTGGGATGAAAAACTGTTTTTT.

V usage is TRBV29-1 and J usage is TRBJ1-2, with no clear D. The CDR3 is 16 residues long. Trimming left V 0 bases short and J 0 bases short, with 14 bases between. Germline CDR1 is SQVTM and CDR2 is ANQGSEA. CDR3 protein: CSVEERVHQTNYGYTF. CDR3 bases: TGCAGCGTTGAAGAGAGAGTACACCAAACTAACTATGGCTACACCTTC.

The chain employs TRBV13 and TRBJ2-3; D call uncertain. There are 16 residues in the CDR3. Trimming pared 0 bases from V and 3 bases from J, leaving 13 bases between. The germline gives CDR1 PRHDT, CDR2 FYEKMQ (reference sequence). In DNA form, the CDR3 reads TGTGCCAGCAGCTTAGGTGGTTTAGTCAGTACAGATACGCAGTATTTT. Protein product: CASSLGGLVSTDTQYF.

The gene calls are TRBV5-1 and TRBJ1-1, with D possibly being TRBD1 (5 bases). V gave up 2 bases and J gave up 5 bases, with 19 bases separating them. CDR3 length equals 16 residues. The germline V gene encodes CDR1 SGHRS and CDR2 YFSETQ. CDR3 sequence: CASSFGTGRVRTEAFF. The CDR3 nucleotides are TGCGCCAGCAGCTTCGGGACCGGGAGGGTACGGACTGAAGCTTTCTTT.

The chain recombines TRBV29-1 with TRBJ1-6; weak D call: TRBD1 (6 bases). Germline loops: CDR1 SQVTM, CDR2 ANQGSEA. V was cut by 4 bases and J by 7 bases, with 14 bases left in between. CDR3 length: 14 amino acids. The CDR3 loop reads CSVGLGGHNSPLHF. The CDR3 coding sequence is TGCAGCGTTGGGCTCGGGGGGCACAATTCACCCCTCCACTTT.

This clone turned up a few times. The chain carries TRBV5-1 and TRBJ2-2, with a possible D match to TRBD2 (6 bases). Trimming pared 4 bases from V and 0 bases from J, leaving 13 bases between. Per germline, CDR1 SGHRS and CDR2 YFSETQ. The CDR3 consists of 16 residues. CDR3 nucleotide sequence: TGCGCCAGCAGCGAAGGCGGGACTGCGAACACCGGGGAGCTGTTTTTT. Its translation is CASSEGGTANTGELFF.

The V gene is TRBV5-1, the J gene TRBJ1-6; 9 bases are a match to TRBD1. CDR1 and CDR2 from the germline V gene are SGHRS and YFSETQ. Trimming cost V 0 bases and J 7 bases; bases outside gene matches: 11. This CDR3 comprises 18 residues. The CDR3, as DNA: TGCGCCAGCAGCTTGGCGCCATTAACAGGGGGCGACAATTCACCCCTCCACTTT. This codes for CASSLAPLTGGDNSPLHF.

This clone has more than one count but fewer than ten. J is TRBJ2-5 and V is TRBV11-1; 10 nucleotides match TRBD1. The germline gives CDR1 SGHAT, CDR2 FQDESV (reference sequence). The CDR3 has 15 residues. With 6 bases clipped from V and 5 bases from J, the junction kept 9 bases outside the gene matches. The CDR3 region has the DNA TGTGCCAGCAGGAGGGGACAGGGGCAGTGGGAGACCCAGTACTTC. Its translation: CASRRGQGQWETQYF.

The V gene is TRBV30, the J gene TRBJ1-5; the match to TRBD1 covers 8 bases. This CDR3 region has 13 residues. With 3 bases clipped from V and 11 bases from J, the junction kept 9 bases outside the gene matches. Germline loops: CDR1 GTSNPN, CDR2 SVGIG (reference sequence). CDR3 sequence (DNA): TGTGCCTGGAGATTGACAGGGGAATCAGCCCAGCATTTT. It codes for CAWRLTGESAQHF. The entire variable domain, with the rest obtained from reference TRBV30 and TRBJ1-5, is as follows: SQTIHQWPATLVQPVGSPLSLECTVEGTSNPNLYWYRQAAGRGLQLLFYSVGIGQISSEVPQNLSASRPQDRQFILSSKKLLLSDSGFYLCAWRLTGESAQHFGDGTRLSIL.

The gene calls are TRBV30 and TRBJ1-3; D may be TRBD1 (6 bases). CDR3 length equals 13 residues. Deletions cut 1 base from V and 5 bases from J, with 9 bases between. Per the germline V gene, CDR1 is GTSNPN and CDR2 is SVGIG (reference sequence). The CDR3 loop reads CAWSGTARNTIYF. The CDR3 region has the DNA TGTGCCTGGAGTGGGACAGCGCGAAACACCATATATTTT.

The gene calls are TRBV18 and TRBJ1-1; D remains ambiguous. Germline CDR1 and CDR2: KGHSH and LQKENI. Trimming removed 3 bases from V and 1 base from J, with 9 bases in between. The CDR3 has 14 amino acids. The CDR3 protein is CASSPNSKNTEAFF. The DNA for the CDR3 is TGTGCCAGCTCACCGAACAGTAAGAACACTGAAGCTTTCTTT.

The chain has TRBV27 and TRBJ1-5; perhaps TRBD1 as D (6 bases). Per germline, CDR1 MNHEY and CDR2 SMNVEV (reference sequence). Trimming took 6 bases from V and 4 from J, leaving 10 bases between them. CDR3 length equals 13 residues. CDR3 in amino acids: CASRQGGNQPQHF. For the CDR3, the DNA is TGTGCCAGCAGACAGGGAGGGAATCAGCCCCAGCATTTT.

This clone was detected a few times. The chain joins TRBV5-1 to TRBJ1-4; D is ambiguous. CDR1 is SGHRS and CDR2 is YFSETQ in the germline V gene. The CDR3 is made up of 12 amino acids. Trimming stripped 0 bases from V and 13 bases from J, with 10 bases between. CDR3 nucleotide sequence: TGCGCCAGCAGCTTGGATGGGGAGCGACTGTTTTTT. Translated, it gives CASSLDGERLFF. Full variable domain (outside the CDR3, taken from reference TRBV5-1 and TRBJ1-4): KAGVTQTPRYLIKTRGQQVTLSCSPISGHRSVSWYQQTPGQGLQFLFEYFSETQRNKGNFPGRFSGRQFSNSRSEMNVSTLELGDSALYLCASSLDGERLFFGSGTQLSVL.

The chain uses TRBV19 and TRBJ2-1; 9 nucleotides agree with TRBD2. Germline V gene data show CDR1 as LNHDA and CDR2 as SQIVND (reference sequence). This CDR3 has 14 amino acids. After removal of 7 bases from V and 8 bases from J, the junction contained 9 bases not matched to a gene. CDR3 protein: CASKGRGGRDEQFF. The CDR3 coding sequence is TGTGCCAGTAAGGGGCGGGGGGGCCGGGATGAGCAGTTCTTC.

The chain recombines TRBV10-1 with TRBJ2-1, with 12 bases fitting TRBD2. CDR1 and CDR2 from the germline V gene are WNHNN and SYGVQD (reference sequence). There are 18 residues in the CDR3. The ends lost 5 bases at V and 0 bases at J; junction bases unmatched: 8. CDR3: CASSRRTSGESSYNEQFF. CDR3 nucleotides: TGCGCCAGCAGTCGTCGGACTAGCGGGGAAAGCTCCTACAATGAGCAGTTCTTC.